A single sample is the source of the 20 T cell receptor beta chains below, sequenced in a study of T cells in Graves' hyperthyroidism and ophthalmopathy. Researchers took RNA transcripts and amplified the TCR beta CDR3 regions from them. TCR CDR3 regions were first amplified by RT-PCR with HTBI primers. Via MiXCR, TCRdb re-called the multiplex PCR reads, giving one row per CDR3 protein. The profile shows some 370,000 distinct CDR3 sequences, about a sixth of them singletons. Sample: blood. These receptors were taken from a woman in her 30s with Graves' hyperthyroidism that later progressed to Graves' ophthalmopathy.

This clonotype was detected many times. The CDR3 spells CSAQGQGLVYGYTF. The CDR3 region has the DNA TGCAGTGCGCAAGGACAGGGTTTGGTCTATGGCTACACCTTC. The V and J genes are TRBV20-1 and TRBJ1-2; 8 bases match TRBD1. The CDR3 runs 14 residues. Germline lookup yields CDR1 DFQATT and CDR2 SNEGSKA (reference sequence). The J segment lost 4 bases and the V segment lost 6 bases, leaving 10 bases of the junction unmatched.

This chain connects TRBV27 to TRBJ2-7, with D possibly TRBD1 on 5 matching bases. The CDR3 consists of 15 residues. CDR1 is MNHEY and CDR2 is SMNVEV in the germline V gene (reference sequence). V was clipped by 3 bases and J by 2 bases, with 14 bases between them. The CDR3 nucleotides are TGTGCCAGCAGTTTGATAGGCAGGGTGCCCTACGAGCAGTACTTC. It encodes CASSLIGRVPYEQYF.

On this clonotype: A much larger clone differs by one base, so this may be a read error. The conserved phenylalanine or tryptophan is not found at the CDR3 terminus, so this likely reflects a read error. V usage is TRBV2 and J usage is TRBJ2-5; D ambiguous. V gave up 10 bases and J gave up 0 bases, with 15 bases separating them. CDR3 size: 14 residues. Germline values: CDR1 SNHLY, CDR2 FYNNEI. The DNA for the CDR3 is TGTGCCACCTGCCTCGTGACAAACCAAGAGACCCAGTACTCC. Residues: CATCLVTNQETQYS.

This clonotype was seen a handful of times. The chain combines TRBV20-1 with TRBJ2-7; D might be TRBD2 (6 bases). CDR3 length: 13 amino acids. From germline, CDR1 is DFQATT and CDR2 SNEGSKA (reference sequence). V was pared by 2 bases and J by 4 bases, with 12 bases between. The CDR3 spells CSARLAGPYEQYF. In nucleotides, the CDR3 is TGCAGTGCTAGACTTGCGGGGCCTTACGAGCAGTACTTC.

This clonotype was counted a few times. This CDR3 is CASSPLVSSEKLFF. As DNA, the CDR3 is TGTGCCAGCAGCCCTCTGGTTAGCTCTGAAAAACTGTTTTTT. The chain carries TRBV7-2 and TRBJ1-4, with D uncertain. This CDR3 region has 14 residues. V was shortened by 5 bases and J by 7 bases, with 14 bases between the two germline ends. The germline CDR1 and CDR2 sequences are SGHTA and FQGNSA.

This clonotype was seen more than once but under ten times. This chain links TRBV29-1 with TRBJ1-1; D gene ambiguous. The V gene lost 6 bases and the J gene lost 4 bases, with 9 bases spanning the gap. Germline CDR1 is SQVTM and CDR2 is ANQGSEA. This CDR3 is built from 11 residues. The CDR3 protein is CSVHRATEAFF. The CDR3 DNA reads TGCAGCGTGCACCGGGCCACTGAAGCTTTCTTT.

This clonotype was observed many times. The chain couples TRBV28 to TRBJ2-4; no clear D gene. This CDR3 spans 15 amino acids. The germline V gene encodes CDR1 MDHEN and CDR2 SYDVKM. V lost 5 bases to trimming and J lost 1 base, with 12 bases between them. The CDR3, as DNA: TGTGCCAGCAGTCCGTCATTACTGGCCAAAAACATTCAGTACTTC. Protein: CASSPSLLAKNIQYF.

The rearrangement uses TRBV29-1 and TRBJ2-7; D possibly uses TRBD1 or TRBD2 (5 bases each). Trimming removed 3 bases from V and 6 bases from J, with 18 bases in between. CDR1 SQVTM and CDR2 ANQGSEA come from the germline V gene. CDR3 length: 14 residues. As DNA, the CDR3 is TGCAGCGTTGATGGGGGTTCGTCTGTCCGCGAGCAGTACTTC. It encodes CSVDGGSSVREQYF.

This clonotype was seen ten or more times. This chain links TRBV27 with TRBJ1-1; no clear D gene. CDR3 size: 15 residues. V shed 6 bases and J shed 1 base, with 15 bases lying between them. Germline values: CDR1 MNHEY, CDR2 SMNVEV (reference sequence). The DNA for the CDR3 is TGTGCCAGCAGCCCCCGTCTCGTTTGGAACACTGAAGCTTTCTTT. It yields the protein CASSPRLVWNTEAFF.

The J gene is TRBJ2-6, the V gene TRBV5-5; 7 bases fit TRBD1. Germline CDR1 SGHKS, CDR2 YYEKEE (reference sequence). Trimming took 4 bases from V and 0 from J; bases not matched to a gene: 13. The CDR3 is made up of 19 amino acids. This CDR3 is CASSRAWDSSSSGANVLTF. In DNA, the CDR3 is TGTGCCAGCAGCCGGGCCTGGGACAGTTCCAGCTCTGGGGCCAACGTCCTGACTTTC.

CDR3 DNA: TGTGCCAGCTCACCCCGTGACAGGAGAAGTCCCTACGAGCAGTACTTC. Protein sequence: CASSPRDRRSPYEQYF. J is TRBJ2-7 and V is TRBV18; D may be TRBD1 (6 bases). The germline gives CDR1 KGHSH, CDR2 LQKENI. The CDR3 spans 16 residues. V was trimmed by 3 bases and J by 2 bases, leaving 17 bases between them.

This clonotype was counted a single time. This chain uses TRBV10-3 with TRBJ2-7; D is uncertain. Germline V gives CDR1 ENHRY, CDR2 SYGVKD. Trimming cost V 2 bases and J 2 bases, with 7 bases left between them. The CDR3 has 13 amino acids. CDR3 sequence: CAISEVSAYEQYF. The CDR3 DNA reads TGTGCCATCAGTGAGGTTTCAGCCTACGAGCAGTACTTC.

This chain links TRBV5-1 with TRBJ2-1; 10 bases fit TRBD1. J lost 4 bases, V lost 4 bases, and 8 bases had no gene match. Germline V gene data show CDR1 as SGHRS and CDR2 as YFSETQ. The CDR3 runs 16 residues. Here the CDR3 reads CASSPGTGAPYNEQFF. Here the CDR3 DNA reads TGCGCCAGCAGCCCGGGGACAGGGGCGCCGTACAATGAGCAGTTCTTC.

This clonotype appeared a single time. The chain couples TRBV7-3 to TRBJ1-2; TRBD1 is a possible D gene (6 bases). Germline lookup yields CDR1 SGHTA and CDR2 FQGTGA. The CDR3 extends over 15 amino acids. The V end lost 3 bases, the J end lost 4 bases, and 15 bases lay between the germline ends. CDR3 coding DNA: TGTGCCAGCAGCTTTTCAAGGGGGGCGCTCTATGGCTACACCTTC. This gives the protein CASSFSRGALYGYTF.

The gene calls are TRBV2 and TRBJ2-5, with D perhaps matching TRBD2 (5 bases). V was clipped by 6 bases and J by 1 base, with 15 bases between them. Germline V lookup: CDR1 SNHLY, CDR2 FYNNEI. The CDR3 spans 15 residues. The CDR3 spells CASSRRVASQETQYF. The CDR3 coding sequence is TGTGCCAGCAGCCGGCGGGTAGCGTCCCAAGAGACCCAGTACTTC.

This clonotype was found a few times. This chain links TRBV4-1 with TRBJ1-2, with TRBD1 matching 8 bases. The trim removed 2 bases at V and 4 bases at J, leaving 9 bases unmatched. The CDR3 consists of 16 residues. The germline V gene encodes CDR1 MGHRA and CDR2 YSYEKL. CDR3 protein: CASSQPRTGRRYGYTF. The CDR3 coding sequence is TGCGCCAGCAGCCAACCCCGGACAGGGCGGCGCTATGGCTACACCTTC.

This clonotype was counted many times. The CDR3: CASSPTSGLNNEQFF. The DNA of the CDR3 is TGCGCCAGCAGTCCCACCTCTGGACTAAACAATGAGCAGTTCTTC. The chain recombines TRBV10-2 with TRBJ2-1, with D possibly TRBD2 on 6 matching bases. Germline values: CDR1 WSHSY, CDR2 SAAADI. The CDR3 totals 15 residues. V lost 5 bases and J lost 5, with 16 bases in between.

In its sample, this clonotype was seen a few times. The chain uses TRBV18 and TRBJ2-5, with a weak D call TRBD1 (6 bases). Deletions cut 6 bases from V and 5 bases from J, with 13 bases between. CDR1 KGHSH and CDR2 LQKENI come from the germline V gene. This CDR3 has 13 residues. CDR3 in amino acids: CASSHRVVETQYF. The CDR3 DNA is TGTGCCAGCTCCCACAGGGTCGTGGAGACCCAGTACTTC.

Many counts were recorded for this clonotype. J is TRBJ1-6 and V is TRBV12-3 or TRBV12-4, with D unresolved. V was trimmed by 8 bases and J by 5 bases, leaving 10 bases between them. The CDR3 totals 13 residues. The CDR3 nucleotides are TGTGCCAGCGAGAGAGGGAATAATTCACCCCTCCACTTT. This translates into CASERGNNSPLHF.

This clonotype was observed many times. The chain links TRBV2 to TRBJ1-5; D is possibly TRBD1 (5 bases). Per germline, CDR1 SNHLY and CDR2 FYNNEI. This CDR3 has 14 residues. The ends were cut back, 6 bases at V and 4 bases at J, with 13 bases in the middle. Here the CDR3 DNA reads TGTGCCAGCAGCCGACGGGGGTGGAATCAGCCCCAGCATTTT. Its protein is CASSRRGWNQPQHF.